The following is a T cell receptor (beta chain) sequence with its context. Its antigen is as yet unknown. These data originate in a study of Ad26.COV2.S vaccination and SARS-CoV-2 variants. Overall study results and limits: TCR breadth and depth estimates may have understated total T cell responses.

Sequencing was performed with immunoSEQ multiplex PCR; in TCRdb, only in-frame clones are kept and a portion is missing. The repertoire holds 350,000 to 450,000 clones, with about 90% as singletons. The CDR3 consists of 12 residues. With 3 bases removed from V and 9 bases from J, the gap between germline ends came to 9 bases. The chain is built from TRBV12-3 or TRBV12-4 and TRBJ1-5; D call uncertain. The TCR was taken from a human donor who had recovered from COVID-19. This material consisted of peripheral blood, taken after recovery from COVID-19. The CDR3 spells CASSFPRGPQHF. CDR3 DNA: TGTGCCAGCAGTTTCCCCCGAGGGCCCCAGCATTTT.